Below, 19 T cell receptor beta chains from the same sample are listed, as sequenced in a study of shared clonotypes between healthy human individuals. Assay: immunoSEQ multiplex PCR; the TCRdb copy retains only in-frame clones and omits some. The sample has about 820,000 clones, around 93% seen once. Terminally differentiated effector memory CD45RA+ cells were excluded from the naive CD8 cells, which were CD45RO-negative and positively selected for CCR7. The material sequenced was naive CD8+ T cells sorted from blood. The receptors here all came from a man aged 30 to 45 in good health.

About this clone: Distinct nucleotide sequences in the sample also encode this CDR3. This rearrangement joins TRBV4-3 to TRBJ2-7; 8 bases match TRBD1. The CDR3 totals 13 residues. Looked up from germline, CDR1 is LGHNA and CDR2 is YSLEER. The V and J ends lost 3 bases and 3 bases, in that order; junction bases with no gene match: 1. CDR3 loop: CASSHDRGYEQYF. The CDR3 coding sequence is TGCGCCAGCAGCCATGACAGGGGCTACGAGCAGTACTTC.

The V and J genes are TRBV18 and TRBJ2-7; TRBD2 might be the D (6 bases). The CDR3 is made up of 11 amino acids. Looked up from germline, CDR1 is KGHSH and CDR2 is LQKENI. The ends were cut back, 4 bases at V and 5 bases at J, with 6 bases in the middle. The CDR3 here is CASSRGDEQYF. The CDR3, as DNA: TGTGCCAGCTCACGCGGGGACGAGCAGTACTTC.

The chain links TRBV5-1 to TRBJ1-2; 12 bases are shared with TRBD1. After removal of 4 bases from V and 8 bases from J, the junction contained 6 bases not matched to a gene. The CDR3 length is 14 residues. CDR1 and CDR2 from the germline V gene are SGHRS and YFSETQ. DNA of the CDR3: TGCGCCAGCAGCCCGGGACAGGGGGCGCGGGGCTACACCTTC. As protein: CASSPGQGARGYTF.

The chain employs TRBV28 and TRBJ1-2; D remains unclear. The V gene's germline CDR1 is MDHEN and CDR2 SYDVKM. Trimming took off 5 bases at V and 7 bases at J, with 26 bases between the two ends. The CDR3 totals 17 residues. The CDR3 DNA reads as TGTGCCAGCAGTCCTTGGGTATCCGGGTCAAACCTCTCTGGCTACACCTTC. It codes for CASSPWVSGSNLSGYTF.

The rearrangement uses TRBV9 and TRBJ2-7; 7 positions match TRBD2. With V trimmed by 0 bases and J by 2 bases, 5 bases remained unmatched. The CDR3 runs 15 residues. Per germline, CDR1 SGDLS and CDR2 YYNGEE. This CDR3 reads CASSVGEGPTYEQYF. The CDR3 DNA reads TGTGCCAGCAGCGTAGGGGAGGGGCCAACCTACGAGCAGTACTTC.

This chain links TRBV10-3 with TRBJ2-2, with D perhaps matching TRBD2 (5 bases). Germline CDR1 ENHRY, CDR2 SYGVKD. This CDR3 region has 14 residues. V was clipped by 2 bases and J by 5 bases, with 9 bases between them. CDR3 sequence: CAISEVGDTGELFF. The CDR3, as DNA: TGTGCCATCAGTGAGGTGGGAGATACCGGGGAGCTGTTTTTT.

The chain has TRBV30 and TRBJ2-2; 9 nucleotides line up with TRBD2. The length of the CDR3 is 17 residues. Losses at the gene ends were 5 bases for V and 3 bases for J; bases not matched to a gene: 13. In germline, CDR1 is GTSNPN, CDR2 SVGIG (reference sequence). CDR3 region: CAWYPNRLAEDTGELFF. CDR3 nucleotides: TGTGCCTGGTACCCGAATAGACTAGCGGAGGACACCGGGGAGCTGTTTTTT.

This rearrangement joins TRBV7-6 to TRBJ2-3, with TRBD1 matching over 8 bases. J gave up 4 bases and V 3 bases, and 6 bases lay outside the gene matches. CDR1 and CDR2 from the germline V gene are SGHVS and FNYEAQ. The CDR3 sequence is 15 residues long. The CDR3: CASSFTGGLADTQYF. The DNA of the CDR3 is TGTGCCAGCAGCTTCACAGGGGGGTTGGCAGATACGCAGTATTTT.

V is TRBV29-1 and J is TRBJ2-2; 11 nucleotides agree with TRBD2. With 3 bases clipped from V and 7 bases from J, the junction kept 4 bases outside the gene matches. The CDR3 runs 14 residues. Germline V gene sequence: CDR1 SQVTM, CDR2 ANQGSEA. CDR3 sequence: CSVDSGRVGGELFF. In DNA form, the CDR3 reads TGCAGCGTTGATAGCGGGAGGGTCGGCGGGGAGCTGTTTTTT.

The J gene is TRBJ1-4, the V gene TRBV25-1; tentatively, D is TRBD1 (5 bases). Trimming removed 8 bases at V and 7 bases at J, with 8 bases between. This CDR3 comprises 11 residues. Germline-derived CDR1 and CDR2 are MGHDK and SYGVNS. The CDR3 loop is CASGAGEKLFF. CDR3 DNA: TGTGCCAGCGGGGCGGGTGAAAAACTGTTTTTT.

V usage is TRBV6-1 and J usage is TRBJ2-1; no reliable D call. V lost 5 bases and J 4 bases, leaving 6 bases between the germline ends. This CDR3 region has 12 residues. Looked up from germline, CDR1 is MNHNS and CDR2 is SASEGT. The chain's CDR3 is CASSTYYNEQFF. The CDR3 coding sequence is TGTGCCAGCAGTACCTATTACAATGAGCAGTTCTTC.

The chain couples TRBV9 to TRBJ2-3; no definite D call. The CDR3 length is 15 residues. Germline V CDR1 and CDR2: SGDLS, YYNGEE. Trimming took 0 bases from V and 5 from J, leaving 13 bases between them. CDR3 nucleotides: TGTGCCAGCAGCGTAGGAGGTAGAGTGGGAGATACGCAGTATTTT. It encodes CASSVGGRVGDTQYF.

V usage is TRBV11-1 and J usage is TRBJ2-7; 8 nucleotides match TRBD2. J was trimmed by 4 bases and V by 1 base; bases with no gene match: 9. This CDR3 has 16 residues. The germline V gene has CDR1 SGHAT and CDR2 FQDESV (reference sequence). The CDR3 loop is CASSLGPGGGPYEQYF. Here the CDR3 DNA reads TGTGCCAGCAGCTTAGGGCCTGGCGGGGGGCCATACGAGCAGTACTTC.

In regard to this clone: The sample holds other DNA sequences that translate to the same CDR3. This chain uses TRBV9 with TRBJ1-2; D gene unclear. This CDR3 contains 12 residues. The germline V and J ends were trimmed by 2 bases and 7 bases, with 9 bases remaining between them. The V gene's germline CDR1 is SGDLS and CDR2 YYNGEE. The CDR3 spells CASSVNMGGYTF. In DNA, the CDR3 is TGTGCCAGCAGCGTTAATATGGGTGGCTACACCTTC.

V usage is TRBV7-9 and J usage is TRBJ1-3, with D unresolved. The CDR3 covers 16 residues. Trimming pared 5 bases from V and 0 bases from J, leaving 14 bases between. Germline V CDR1 and CDR2: SEHNR, FQNEAQ (reference sequence). DNA of the CDR3: TGTGCCAGCAGCACACAGATAAACCTCTCTGGAAACACCATATATTTT. Residues: CASSTQINLSGNTIYF.

The genes are TRBV7-2 and TRBJ2-1; no clear D gene. Germline V gene lookup returns CDR1 SGHTA and CDR2 FQGNSA. The V end was cut by 0 bases, the J end by 5 bases, with 8 bases between. The CDR3 loop spans 14 amino acids. CDR3: CASSLAWNHNEQFF. In DNA form, the CDR3 reads TGTGCCAGCAGCTTAGCGTGGAATCACAATGAGCAGTTCTTC.

The J gene is TRBJ1-4, the V gene TRBV10-3; D is unresolved. V dropped 5 bases and J dropped 3 bases, with 10 bases sitting between them. The CDR3 contains 14 residues. Germline assignment: CDR1 ENHRY and CDR2 SYGVKD. The CDR3 DNA is TGTGCCATCAGTTATGGCGGGGCTAATGAAAAACTGTTTTTT. Translated: CAISYGGANEKLFF.

The V gene is TRBV5-1, the J gene TRBJ1-5, with 9 bases that match TRBD1. Germline CDR1 SGHRS, CDR2 YFSETQ. This CDR3 has 15 residues. J lost 3 bases, V lost 4 bases, and 5 bases had no gene match. The CDR3 region is CASSPGTGNNQPQHF. The CDR3, as DNA: TGCGCCAGCAGCCCCGGGACAGGGAACAATCAGCCCCAGCATTTT.

This rearrangement joins TRBV10-3 to TRBJ1-1; 8 bases are a match to TRBD1. The CDR3 runs 12 residues. V dropped 6 bases and J dropped 7; count of bases not matched to a gene: 4. Germline CDR1 and CDR2: ENHRY and SYGVKD. The chain's CDR3 is CAIRIGTGEAFF. The CDR3 nucleotides are TGTGCCATCAGAATTGGGACAGGTGAAGCTTTCTTT.